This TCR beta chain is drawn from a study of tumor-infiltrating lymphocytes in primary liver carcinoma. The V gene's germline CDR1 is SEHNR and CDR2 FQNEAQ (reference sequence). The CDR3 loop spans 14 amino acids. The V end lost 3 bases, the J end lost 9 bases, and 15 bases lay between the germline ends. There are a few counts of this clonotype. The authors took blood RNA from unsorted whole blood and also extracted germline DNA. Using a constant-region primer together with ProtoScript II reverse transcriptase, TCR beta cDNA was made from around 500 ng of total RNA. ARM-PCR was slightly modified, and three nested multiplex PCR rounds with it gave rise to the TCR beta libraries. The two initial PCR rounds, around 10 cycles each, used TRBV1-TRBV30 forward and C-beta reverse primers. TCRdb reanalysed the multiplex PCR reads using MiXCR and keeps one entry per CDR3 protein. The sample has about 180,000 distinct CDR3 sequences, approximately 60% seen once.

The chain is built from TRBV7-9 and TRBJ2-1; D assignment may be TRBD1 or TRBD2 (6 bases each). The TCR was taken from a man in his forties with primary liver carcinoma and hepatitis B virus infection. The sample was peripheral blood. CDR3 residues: CASSLDWGAAEQFF. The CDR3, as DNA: TGTGCCAGCAGCTTGGACTGGGGGGCCGCTGAGCAGTTCTTC.